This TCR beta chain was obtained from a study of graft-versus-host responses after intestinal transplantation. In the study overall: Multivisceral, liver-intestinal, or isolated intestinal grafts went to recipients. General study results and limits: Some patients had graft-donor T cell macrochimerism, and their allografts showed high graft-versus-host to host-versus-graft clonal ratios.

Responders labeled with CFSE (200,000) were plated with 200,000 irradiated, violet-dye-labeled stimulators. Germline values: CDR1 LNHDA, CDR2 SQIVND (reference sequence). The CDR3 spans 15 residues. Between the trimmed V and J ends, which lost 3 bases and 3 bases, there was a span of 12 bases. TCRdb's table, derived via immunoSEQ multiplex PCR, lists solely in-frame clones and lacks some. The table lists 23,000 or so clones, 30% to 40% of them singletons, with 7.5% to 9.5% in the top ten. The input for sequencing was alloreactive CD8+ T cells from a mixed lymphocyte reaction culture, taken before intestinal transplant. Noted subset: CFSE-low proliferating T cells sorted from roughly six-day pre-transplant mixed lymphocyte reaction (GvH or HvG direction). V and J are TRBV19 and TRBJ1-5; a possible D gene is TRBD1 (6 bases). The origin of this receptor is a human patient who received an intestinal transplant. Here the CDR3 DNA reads TGTGCCAGTAGTATTAACGGACAGTCCAATCAGCCCCAGCATTTT. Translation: CASSINGQSNQPQHF.